The next 27 T cell receptor beta chains were all read from a single sample in a study of T cell repertoires in ileal Crohn's disease. Time point defined: inflamed ileum from the surgical specimen. This table comes from immunoSEQ multiplex PCR, and its TCRdb copy is limited to in-frame clones, with some not included. The table lists more than 15,000 clones, about 80% of them singletons. The source material was ileal tissue. These receptors were collected from an adult with Crohn's disease.

V usage is TRBV23-1 and J usage is TRBJ2-6; D unresolved. TRBV23-1 is placed among ORFs of uncertain function. The V end was cut by 2 bases, the J end by 2 bases, with 13 bases between. The CDR3 has 17 residues. In nucleotides, the CDR3 is TGCGCCAGCAGTCAAGAAGGTCGAAAACCTGGGGCCAACGTCCTGACTTTC. Amino acids: CASSQEGRKPGANVLTF.

The chain has TRBV5-6 and TRBJ1-3; possibly TRBD1 for D (5 bases). Looked up from germline, CDR1 is SGHDT and CDR2 is YYEEEE. V lost 0 bases and J lost 0, with 7 bases in between. The CDR3 totals 15 residues. The CDR3 loop reads CASSLGGSSGNTIYF. The CDR3 DNA is TGTGCCAGCAGCTTGGGGGGGAGCTCTGGAAACACCATATATTTT.

This clone appeared once. This rearrangement joins TRBV2 to TRBJ2-3; the D is unclear. The CDR3 covers 12 residues. The V gene's germline CDR1 is SNHLY and CDR2 FYNNEI. Trimming stripped 7 bases from V and 2 bases from J, with 7 bases between. The CDR3 DNA follows: TGTGCCAGCAAGCCTAACACAGATACGCAGTATTTT. This encodes CASKPNTDTQYF.

The table lists this clone with a few counts. This chain uses TRBV5-1 with TRBJ2-3; no clear D gene. Trimming took off 4 bases at V and 2 bases at J, with 14 bases between the two ends. Germline CDR1 reads SGHRS; CDR2 reads YFSETQ. CDR3 length equals 15 residues. The CDR3 nucleotides read TGCGCCAGCAGCCCAAATGGGCCCGACACAGATACGCAGTATTTT. Amino acid sequence: CASSPNGPDTDTQYF.

The chain joins TRBV5-1 to TRBJ1-1; tentative D call: TRBD1 (5 bases). V lost 4 bases, J lost 5 bases, and 15 bases lay in between. The CDR3 is made up of 14 amino acids. Germline CDR1 and CDR2: SGHRS and YFSETQ. The CDR3 loop reads CASSPAGGRTEAFF. The CDR3 DNA reads TGCGCCAGCAGCCCCGCTGGGGGTCGGACTGAAGCTTTCTTT.

This clone was observed a few times. The chain is built from TRBV10-2 and TRBJ2-1; 8 positions match TRBD1. V trimming: 6 bases; J trimming: 9 bases; junction bases outside the gene matches: 4. The CDR3 consists of 12 residues. Germline V CDR1 and CDR2: WSHSY, SAAADI. The CDR3 sequence is CASRTGAGEQFF. CDR3 coding DNA: TGCGCCAGCAGGACAGGGGCAGGTGAGCAGTTCTTC.

The chain joins TRBV5-6 to TRBJ1-5; no reliable D call. V was trimmed by 2 bases and J by 2 bases, leaving 11 bases between them. This CDR3 spans 15 amino acids. Looked up from germline, CDR1 is SGHDT and CDR2 is YYEEEE. The CDR3 region is CASSFRGGGNQPQHF. The CDR3 nucleotides read TGTGCCAGCAGCTTTAGAGGAGGAGGCAATCAGCCCCAGCATTTT.

The rearrangement links TRBV6-1 to TRBJ1-4; D is unclear. There are 13 residues in the CDR3. V was cut by 2 bases and J by 14 bases, with 15 bases left in between. Germline V lookup: CDR1 MNHNS, CDR2 SASEGT. The CDR3 here is CASSEYRRGLLFF. The CDR3 DNA reads as TGTGCCAGCAGTGAATATCGACGCGGACTGCTGTTTTTT.

V is TRBV7-3 and J is TRBJ2-3, with 13 nucleotides matching TRBD2. The germline CDR1 and CDR2 sequences are SGHTA and FQGTGA. There are 16 residues in the CDR3. V shed 4 bases, J shed 4 bases, and the junction held 5 bases outside the gene matches. This CDR3 is CASSSGLAGRADTQYF. CDR3 DNA sequence: TGTGCCAGCAGCTCGGGACTAGCGGGACGGGCAGATACGCAGTATTTT.

J is TRBJ2-7 and V is TRBV6-1; perhaps TRBD2 as D (5 bases). This CDR3 spans 13 amino acids. CDR1 MNHNS and CDR2 SASEGT come from the germline V gene. Trimming shortened V by 3 bases and J by 5 bases, and 11 bases separated the two germline ends. For the CDR3, the DNA is TGTGCCAGCAGTGACGTACCGGGGAACGAGCAGTACTTC. It specifies CASSDVPGNEQYF.

Of note for this clone: Within the sample, other DNA sequences also encode this same CDR3. The V call is TRBV5-4, the J call TRBJ2-5, with unresolved D. Trimming removed 0 bases from V and 2 bases from J, with 8 bases in between. Germline CDR1 and CDR2: SGHNT and YYREEE (reference sequence). This CDR3 is built from 14 residues. CDR3 in DNA: TGTGCCAGCAGCTTGGGAGGCAGTCAAGAGACCCAGTACTTC. This codes for CASSLGGSQETQYF.

The chain has TRBV10-3 and TRBJ2-7; D possibly corresponds to TRBD2 (6 bases). Per the germline V gene, CDR1 is ENHRY and CDR2 is SYGVKD. Trimming removed 4 bases at V and 12 bases at J, with 19 bases between. The CDR3 has 13 amino acids. CDR3 loop: CAISGPPPGDLYF. In nucleotides, the CDR3 is TGTGCCATCAGTGGGCCCCCACCGGGGGACCTGTACTTC.

This sequence joins TRBV27 and TRBJ2-3; D possibly corresponds to TRBD2 (7 bases). CDR1 and CDR2 from the germline V gene are MNHEY and SMNVEV (reference sequence). Trimming took off 6 bases at V and 0 bases at J, with 19 bases between the two ends. The CDR3 covers 17 residues. CDR3 residues: CASRGAGVSRSTDTQYF. The CDR3 bases are TGTGCCAGCAGGGGGGCGGGAGTGTCCCGTAGCACAGATACGCAGTATTTT.

In DNA, the CDR3 is TGTGCCAGCGGAGATCGACATGAGCTATACAATGAGCAGTTCTTC. This sequence encodes CASGDRHELYNEQFF. The chain carries TRBV27 and TRBJ2-1; D gene ambiguous. The germline gives CDR1 MNHEY, CDR2 SMNVEV (reference sequence). The V end lost 8 bases, the J end lost 4 bases, and 18 bases lay between the germline ends. CDR3 length equals 15 residues.

The chain combines TRBV4-1 with TRBJ2-1, with a tentative D call TRBD2 (6 bases). V lost 0 bases and J 2 bases, leaving 8 bases between the germline ends. This CDR3 comprises 15 residues. Germline V gene lookup returns CDR1 MGHRA and CDR2 YSYEKL. This chain's CDR3 is CASSQDPGAYNEQFF. CDR3 nucleotide sequence: TGCGCCAGCAGCCAAGACCCGGGGGCCTACAATGAGCAGTTCTTC.

V gene TRBV5-4 combines with J gene TRBJ2-7; 7 nucleotides match TRBD1. The V and J ends lost 5 bases and 6 bases, in that order; junction bases with no gene match: 8. In germline, CDR1 is SGHNT, CDR2 YYREEE (reference sequence). The CDR3 has 13 residues. The CDR3 nucleotides read TGTGCCAGCAGGAAAAGACAGGGCAGCGAGCAGTACTTC. Encoded protein: CASRKRQGSEQYF.

V is TRBV4-3 and J is TRBJ2-1; the D is unclear. The germline V and J ends were trimmed by 1 base and 3 bases, with 7 bases remaining between them. Germline CDR1 LGHNA, CDR2 YSLEER. The CDR3 spans 14 residues. This CDR3 reads CASSQVSGYNEQFF. CDR3 DNA sequence: TGCGCCAGCAGCCAAGTTTCGGGCTACAATGAGCAGTTCTTC.

The chain recombines TRBV2 with TRBJ1-1; D unclear. The germline CDR1 and CDR2 sequences are SNHLY and FYNNEI. This CDR3 has 12 residues. V dropped 4 bases and J dropped 8 bases, with 11 bases sitting between them. CDR3 sequence reads: CASSVSSKEAFF. The CDR3, as DNA: TGTGCCAGCAGTGTTTCGAGCAAGGAAGCTTTCTTT.

The chain uses TRBV6-5 and TRBJ1-4; 7 nucleotides line up with TRBD1. V lost 4 bases to trimming and J lost 8 bases; unmatched junction nucleotides: 7. The CDR3 loop spans 14 amino acids. Germline loops: CDR1 MNHEY, CDR2 SVGAGI. The CDR3 protein is CASSWVAGGEKLFF. The CDR3 DNA reads as TGTGCCAGCAGTTGGGTGGCAGGGGGAGAAAAACTGTTTTTT.

The V and J genes are TRBV4-1 and TRBJ2-2, with D perhaps TRBD2 (6 bases). This CDR3 is built from 16 residues. CDR1 and CDR2 from the germline V gene are MGHRA and YSYEKL. V was trimmed by 0 bases and J by 1 base, leaving 9 bases between them. Here the CDR3 reads CASSQERGLNTGELFF. The CDR3 DNA reads TGCGCCAGCAGCCAAGAAAGGGGACTGAACACCGGGGAGCTGTTTTTT.

The chain uses TRBV7-9 and TRBJ1-4; a possible D gene is TRBD1 (6 bases). The CDR3 extends over 15 amino acids. Trimming stripped 2 bases from V and 2 bases from J, with 9 bases between. Germline-derived CDR1 and CDR2 are SEHNR and FQNEAQ (reference sequence). CDR3 in amino acids: CASSLTGWTNEKLFF. The CDR3 DNA sequence: TGTGCCAGCAGCTTAACAGGGTGGACTAATGAAAAACTGTTTTTT.

This clone was found a few times. The CDR3 here is CASSRWGQPGQGYSYEQYF. In DNA, the CDR3 is TGTGCCAGCAGCCGTTGGGGGCAACCGGGACAGGGTTACTCCTACGAGCAGTACTTC. J is TRBJ2-7 and V is TRBV11-2; TRBD1 matches at 9 bases. V lost 5 bases to trimming and J lost 0 bases; unmatched junction nucleotides: 17. This CDR3 is built from 19 residues. Germline lookup yields CDR1 SGHAT and CDR2 FQNNGV.

The genes are TRBV6-6 and TRBJ2-7; D possibly corresponds to TRBD2 (5 bases). V dropped 0 bases and J dropped 5 bases, with 11 bases sitting between them. In germline, CDR1 is MNHNY, CDR2 SVGAGI (reference sequence). This CDR3 is 14 amino acids long. In DNA, the CDR3 is TGTGCCAGCAGTTACTCGAGGAGGTTCAACGAGCAGTACTTC. Its protein product is CASSYSRRFNEQYF.

The genes are TRBV19 and TRBJ1-6; D uncertain. CDR3 size: 17 residues. Germline V gene data show CDR1 as LNHDA and CDR2 as SQIVND (reference sequence). Trimming pared 5 bases from V and 0 bases from J, leaving 14 bases between. CDR3 DNA: TGTGCCAGTAGTCCGGACGGCCTAAGCTCCTATAATTCACCCCTCCACTTT. It specifies CASSPDGLSSYNSPLHF.

In this sample, this clone turned up a few times. The chain employs TRBV2 and TRBJ2-1; either TRBD1 or TRBD2 may supply D (6 bases each). Looked up from germline, CDR1 is SNHLY and CDR2 is FYNNEI. V dropped 8 bases and J dropped 7 bases, with 21 bases sitting between them. This CDR3 region has 15 residues. The CDR3 loop reads CASLGGWAQGNEQFF. CDR3 bases: TGTGCCAGCCTAGGGGGGTGGGCCCAGGGGAATGAGCAGTTCTTC.

This chain uses TRBV7-3 with TRBJ2-5, with D possibly matching TRBD1 (6 bases). This CDR3 spans 13 amino acids. In germline, CDR1 is SGHTA, CDR2 FQGTGA. V lost 4 bases, J lost 5 bases, and 11 bases lay in between. The CDR3 here is CASSSGADETQYF. DNA of the CDR3: TGTGCCAGCAGCTCAGGGGCGGACGAGACCCAGTACTTC.

The chain employs TRBV19 and TRBJ2-7; 8 nucleotides line up with TRBD2. Per germline, CDR1 LNHDA and CDR2 SQIVND (reference sequence). V was pared by 1 base and J by 2 bases, with 4 bases of the junction left unmatched. This CDR3 has 15 residues. DNA for the CDR3: TGTGCCAGTAGTATAGGGCTAGCGGGCGCCTACGAGCAGTACTTC. It yields the protein CASSIGLAGAYEQYF.